The 22 T cell receptor beta chains below all came from one sample that was sequenced in a study of blood T cell repertoires in COVID-19 (dated by TCRdb to the early 2020s). The method was the immunoSEQ multiplex PCR assay. TCRdb holds this immuneACCESS table with in-frame rearrangements only. Some clones are missing; in checked studies, unresolved V genes explain under half, and the rest has no known cause. The sample has 110,000 or so clones on record, roughly 82% of them singletons. The top ten hold around 8.5% of the sample. Sequencing used peripheral blood. Source of these receptors: a woman in her 40s with acute or convalescent COVID-19.

V and J are TRBV7-6 and TRBJ2-3, with 11 positions matching TRBD2. Germline CDR1 is SGHVS and CDR2 is FNYEAQ. CDR3 length equals 19 residues. J gave up 2 bases and V 5 bases, and 15 bases lay outside the gene matches. The CDR3 sequence: CASSLYHPGLAGLTDTQYF. CDR3 coding DNA: TGTGCCAGCAGCCTATACCACCCCGGACTAGCGGGCCTCACAGATACGCAGTATTTT.

For the CDR3, the DNA is TGTGCCAGCTCGCCCCTACAGGGGGGGATGAACACTGAAGCTTTCTTT. Translated: CASSPLQGGMNTEAFF. The chain combines TRBV18 with TRBJ1-1; TRBD1 agrees at 8 bases. This CDR3 has 16 residues. V lost 6 bases and J lost 0; bases outside the gene matches: 9. From germline, CDR1 is KGHSH and CDR2 LQKENI.

This rearrangement joins TRBV12-3 or TRBV12-4 to TRBJ2-1; D gene uncertain. The germline V and J ends were trimmed by 6 bases and 9 bases, with 15 bases remaining between them. The CDR3 loop spans 13 amino acids. In DNA form, the CDR3 reads TGTGCCAGCAGCCCTACGATCGGTAGTGAGCAGTTCTTC. Its protein is CASSPTIGSEQFF.

The rearrangement uses TRBV27 and TRBJ2-1, with 9 bases identical to TRBD1. V gave up 6 bases and J gave up 6 bases; unmatched junction bases: 15. Looked up from germline, CDR1 is MNHEY and CDR2 is SMNVEV (reference sequence). The CDR3 is made up of 17 amino acids. The CDR3 loop reads CASRARSGQGLFNEQFF. CDR3 DNA: TGTGCCAGCAGGGCAAGATCCGGACAGGGGCTCTTCAATGAGCAGTTCTTC.

The chain is built from TRBV7-2 and TRBJ2-2; D is possibly TRBD1 (5 bases). Germline V gene data show CDR1 as SGHTA and CDR2 as FQGNSA. The V gene lost 3 bases and the J gene lost 0 bases, with 8 bases spanning the gap. The CDR3 totals 15 residues. The CDR3 DNA sequence: TGTGCCAGCAGCTTTCAGGGTTCGAACACCGGGGAGCTGTTTTTT. This translates into CASSFQGSNTGELFF.

V usage is TRBV7-8 and J usage is TRBJ1-2; D remains unclear. The CDR3 contains 15 residues. V dropped 1 base and J dropped 4 bases, with 13 bases sitting between them. Germline V gene data show CDR1 as SGHVS and CDR2 as FQNEAQ. The CDR3 DNA reads TGTGCCAGCAGCTTAGGATTTCGTAGTGGCTATGGCTACACCTTC. Protein sequence: CASSLGFRSGYGYTF.

The chain employs TRBV27 and TRBJ2-7; a weak D match, TRBD1 (5 bases). The CDR3 has 16 residues. Germline lookup yields CDR1 MNHEY and CDR2 SMNVEV (reference sequence). V lost 6 bases and J lost 0, with 18 bases in between. Here the CDR3 reads CASSRLNLDSSYEQYF. The CDR3 DNA sequence: TGTGCCAGCAGCCGTCTCAACCTTGACAGCTCCTACGAGCAGTACTTC.

The table lists this clone with a count of one. J is TRBJ1-2 and V is TRBV6-5; 8 positions match TRBD1. The V gene's germline CDR1 is MNHEY and CDR2 SVGAGI. This CDR3 spans 14 amino acids. The junction had 4 bases not matched to a gene; V was cut back by 0 bases and J by 7 bases. The CDR3 loop is CASSYSRTGFGYTF. CDR3 DNA: TGTGCCAGCAGTTACTCAAGGACAGGGTTTGGCTACACCTTC.

The rearrangement uses TRBV7-9 and TRBJ2-1; 11 bases match TRBD1. There are 17 residues in the CDR3. Germline lookup yields CDR1 SEHNR and CDR2 FQNEAQ (reference sequence). The V segment lost 5 bases and the J segment 8 bases; nucleotides outside the gene matches: 14. CDR3 in amino acids: CASSAAHSGQGVYEQFF. The DNA for the CDR3 is TGTGCCAGCAGCGCTGCGCACTCGGGACAGGGGGTATATGAGCAGTTCTTC.

The chain recombines TRBV5-1 with TRBJ1-1, with 10 bases that match TRBD1. The germline V gene encodes CDR1 SGHRS and CDR2 YFSETQ. Trimming removed 1 base from V and 4 bases from J; junction bases left unmatched: 7. The CDR3 length is 16 residues. In nucleotides, the CDR3 is TGCGCCAGCAGCTTGCCCAAGACAGGGGGCCGCACTGAAGCTTTCTTT. It translates to CASSLPKTGGRTEAFF.

The rearrangement links TRBV7-9 to TRBJ1-2; unclear D gene. V was pared by 1 base and J by 2 bases, with 8 bases between. There are 14 residues in the CDR3. CDR1 and CDR2 (germline): SEHNR, FQNEAQ (reference sequence). Here the CDR3 DNA reads TGTGCCAGCAGCTTAGAGGTACAGAACTATGGCTACACCTTC. It yields the protein CASSLEVQNYGYTF.

The rearrangement joins TRBV5-4 to TRBJ2-3; 8 nucleotides match TRBD2. Losses at the gene ends were 7 bases for V and 1 base for J; bases not matched to a gene: 8. The CDR3 runs 15 residues. Germline V CDR1 and CDR2: SGHNT, YYREEE (reference sequence). The DNA of the CDR3 is TGTGCCAGCTACCCCCGGCGGGGGGGCACAGATACGCAGTATTTT. Amino acid sequence: CASYPRRGGTDTQYF.

This clone came up once. The rearrangement uses TRBV7-2 and TRBJ1-1; 9 bases align to TRBD1. CDR3 length equals 15 residues. Unmatched junction bases numbered 6, after V lost 5 bases and J lost 2 bases. The germline CDR1 and CDR2 sequences are SGHTA and FQGNSA. The CDR3 spells CASSPRTGDNTEAFF. In DNA, the CDR3 is TGTGCCAGCAGCCCCCGGACAGGGGACAACACTGAAGCTTTCTTT. The variable domain in full, completed from reference TRBV7-2 and TRBJ1-1, reads GAGVSQSPSNKVTEKGKDVELRCDPISGHTALYWYRQSLGQGLEFLIYFQGNSAPDKSGLPSDRFSAERTGGSVSTLTIQRTQQEDSAVYLCASSPRTGDNTEAFFGQGTRLTVV.

The CDR3 spells CASSLAAASGGATQYF. The CDR3 DNA reads TGTGCCAGCAGCTTAGCGGCGGCTAGCGGGGGTGCTACGCAGTATTTT. The J gene is TRBJ2-3, the V gene TRBV7-9, with 10 nucleotides matching TRBD2. Germline V gene lookup returns CDR1 SEHNR and CDR2 FQNEAQ (reference sequence). V shed 0 bases and J 8 bases; nucleotides not matched to a gene: 8. CDR3 length equals 16 residues.

This sequence joins TRBV29-1 and TRBJ1-1, with D possibly being TRBD1 (5 bases). The CDR3 loop spans 12 amino acids. V was trimmed by 7 bases and J by 6 bases, leaving 15 bases between them. CDR1 and CDR2 (germline): SQVTM, ANQGSEA. CDR3 amino acids: CSGVSGGSEAFF. The CDR3 nucleotides read TGCAGCGGGGTCTCCGGGGGGTCTGAAGCTTTCTTT. The entire variable domain, with the rest obtained from reference TRBV29-1 and TRBJ1-1, is as follows: SAVISQKPSRDICQRGTSLTIQCQVDSQVTMMFWYRQQPGQSLTLIATANQGSEATYESGFVIDKFPISRPNLTFSTLTVSNMSPEDSSIYLCSGVSGGSEAFFGQGTRLTVV.

This sequence joins TRBV2 and TRBJ1-2; 12 bases fit TRBD1. V was pared by 6 bases and J by 5 bases, with 7 bases of the junction left unmatched. Germline CDR1 SNHLY, CDR2 FYNNEI. The CDR3 covers 15 residues. This chain's CDR3 is CASSGEGQGAYGYTF. For the CDR3, the DNA is TGTGCCAGCAGCGGAGAGGGACAGGGGGCTTATGGCTACACCTTC.

The table lists this clone with a few counts. J is TRBJ1-5 and V is TRBV19; possible D gene TRBD1, 5 bases. V was pared by 6 bases and J by 7 bases, with 13 bases between. Per the germline V gene, CDR1 is LNHDA and CDR2 is SQIVND (reference sequence). The CDR3 covers 13 residues. The DNA of the CDR3 is TGTGCCAGTAGCCAGGGAATTGGACAGCCCCAGCATTTT. It specifies CASSQGIGQPQHF.

The rearrangement uses TRBV18 and TRBJ2-3; D possibly corresponds to TRBD1 (5 bases). Germline V gene data show CDR1 as KGHSH and CDR2 as LQKENI. V shed 3 bases and J shed 5 bases, with 12 bases lying between them. The CDR3 contains 14 residues. CDR3 nucleotides: TGTGCCAGCTCACCCCAGGGCGAAGAAGATACGCAGTATTTT. Translation gives CASSPQGEEDTQYF.

The rearrangement joins TRBV3-1 (or the pseudogene TRBV3-2) to TRBJ2-7; weak D call: TRBD1 (5 bases). V lost 3 bases and J 5 bases, leaving 14 bases between the germline ends. The CDR3 spans 14 residues. The germline CDR1 and CDR2 sequences are LGHDT and YNNKEL (reference sequence). This chain's CDR3 is CASSHAAGNDEQYF. The CDR3 DNA sequence: TGTGCCAGCAGCCATGCTGCAGGGAACGACGAGCAGTACTTC.

The V gene is TRBV27, the J gene TRBJ1-2, with a weak D call TRBD1 (5 bases). Germline lookup yields CDR1 MNHEY and CDR2 SMNVEV (reference sequence). V was clipped by 0 bases and J by 4 bases, with 12 bases between them. This CDR3 contains 15 residues. CDR3 region: CASSLSAGLSYGYTF. CDR3 coding DNA: TGTGCCAGCAGTTTATCCGCAGGGTTAAGCTATGGCTACACCTTC.

The rearrangement links TRBV5-1 to TRBJ1-2; TRBD1 aligns across 9 bases. The length of the CDR3 is 17 residues. CDR1 SGHRS and CDR2 YFSETQ come from the germline V gene. Trimming removed 2 bases from V and 4 bases from J; junction bases left unmatched: 12. The CDR3 DNA reads as TGCGCCAGCAGCTTAATTACAGGGGGCGCAAATAGCTATGGCTACACCTTC. Translated, it gives CASSLITGGANSYGYTF.

The DNA of the CDR3 is TGCGCCAGCAGCCAAGTCACGGGTCATCAGCCCCAGCATTTT. Translating it yields CASSQVTGHQPQHF. V usage is TRBV4-1 and J usage is TRBJ1-5; D not resolved. Germline lookup yields CDR1 MGHRA and CDR2 YSYEKL. The CDR3 runs to 14 residues. V was trimmed by 1 base and J by 5 bases, leaving 9 bases between them.